Described below is a single TCR beta chain sequence and its context. Antigen specificity is unknown. Some clones are missing from TCRdb's copy, which holds only in-frame ones; the method was immunoSEQ multiplex PCR. The sample records about 180,000 clones, approximately 90% being singletons. This CDR3 is built from 14 residues. CDR1 and CDR2 from the germline V gene are SGHRS and YFSETQ. V lost 3 bases to trimming and J lost 4 bases, with 11 bases between them. These data originate in a study of T cell responses to AZD1222 COVID-19 vaccine. Study-wide results and caveats: Donors skewed white British and female; clonal diversity was possibly underestimated.

The chain recombines TRBV5-1 with TRBJ1-3, with a tentative D call TRBD1 (5 bases). The sequences come from peripheral blood, collected on day 0 of AZD1222 vaccination. The clonotype comes from an adult in good health. CDR3 amino acids: CASSWAGDGNTIYF. The CDR3 DNA sequence: TGCGCCAGCAGCTGGGCGGGGGACGGAAACACCATATATTTT.